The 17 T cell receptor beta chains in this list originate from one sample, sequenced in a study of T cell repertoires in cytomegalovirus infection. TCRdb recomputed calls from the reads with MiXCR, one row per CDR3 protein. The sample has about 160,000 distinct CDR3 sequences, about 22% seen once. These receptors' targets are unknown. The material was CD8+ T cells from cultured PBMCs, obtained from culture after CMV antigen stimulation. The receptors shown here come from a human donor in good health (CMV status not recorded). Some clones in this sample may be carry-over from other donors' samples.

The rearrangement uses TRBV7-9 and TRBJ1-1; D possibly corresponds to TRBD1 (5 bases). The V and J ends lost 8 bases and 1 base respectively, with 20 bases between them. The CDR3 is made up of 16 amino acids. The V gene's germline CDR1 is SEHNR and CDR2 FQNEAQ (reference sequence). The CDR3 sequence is CASGPPGPRKNTEAFF. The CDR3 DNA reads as TGTGCCAGCGGGCCTCCGGGACCCAGAAAGAACACTGAAGCTTTCTTT.

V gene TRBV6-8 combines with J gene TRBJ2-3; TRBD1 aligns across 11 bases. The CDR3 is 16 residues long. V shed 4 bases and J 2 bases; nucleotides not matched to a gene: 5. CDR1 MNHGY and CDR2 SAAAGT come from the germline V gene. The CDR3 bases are TGTGCCAGCAGTTTTGGGACAGGGGGTATCACAGATACGCAGTATTTT. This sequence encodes CASSFGTGGITDTQYF.

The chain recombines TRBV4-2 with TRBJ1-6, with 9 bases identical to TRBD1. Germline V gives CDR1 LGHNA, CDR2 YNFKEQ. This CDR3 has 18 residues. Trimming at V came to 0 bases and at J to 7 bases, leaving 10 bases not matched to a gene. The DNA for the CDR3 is TGTGCCAGCAGCCAAGACATGGCCGGGACAGGGTGGAATTCACCCCTCCACTTT. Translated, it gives CASSQDMAGTGWNSPLHF.

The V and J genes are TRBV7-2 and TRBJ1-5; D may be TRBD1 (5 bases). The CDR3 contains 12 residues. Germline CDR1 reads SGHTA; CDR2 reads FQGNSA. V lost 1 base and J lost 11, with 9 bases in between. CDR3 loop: CASSLEGTTQHF. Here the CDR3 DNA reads TGTGCCAGCAGCTTAGAGGGGACGACCCAGCATTTT.

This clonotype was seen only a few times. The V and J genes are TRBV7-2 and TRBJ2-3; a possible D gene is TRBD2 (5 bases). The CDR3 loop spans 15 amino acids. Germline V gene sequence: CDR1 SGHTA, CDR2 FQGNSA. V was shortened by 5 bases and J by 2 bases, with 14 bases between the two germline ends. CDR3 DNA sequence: TGTGCCAGCAGCCCCGACCGAGGGTCCACAGATACGCAGTATTTT. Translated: CASSPDRGSTDTQYF.

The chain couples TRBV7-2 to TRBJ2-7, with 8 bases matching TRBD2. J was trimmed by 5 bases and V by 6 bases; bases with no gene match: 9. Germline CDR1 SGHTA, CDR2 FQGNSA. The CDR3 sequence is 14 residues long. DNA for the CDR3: TGTGCCAGCAGTTTAAACGGGAGGGATAACGAGCAGTACTTC. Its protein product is CASSLNGRDNEQYF. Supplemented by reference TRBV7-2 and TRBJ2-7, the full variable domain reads GAGVSQSPSNKVTEKGKDVELRCDPISGHTALYWYRQSLGQGLEFLIYFQGNSAPDKSGLPSDRFSAERTGGSVSTLTIQRTQQEDSAVYLCASSLNGRDNEQYFGPGTRLTVT.

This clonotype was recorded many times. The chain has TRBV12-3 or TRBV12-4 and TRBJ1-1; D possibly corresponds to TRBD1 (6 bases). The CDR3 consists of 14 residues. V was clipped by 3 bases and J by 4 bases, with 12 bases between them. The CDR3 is CASSLNRVGTEAFF. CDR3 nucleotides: TGTGCCAGCAGTTTGAACAGGGTGGGCACTGAAGCTTTCTTT.

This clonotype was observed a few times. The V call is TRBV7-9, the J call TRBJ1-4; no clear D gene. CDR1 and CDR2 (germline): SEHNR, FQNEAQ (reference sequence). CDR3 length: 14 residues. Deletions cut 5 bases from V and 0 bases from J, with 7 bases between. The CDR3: CASSQVATNEKLFF. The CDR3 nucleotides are TGTGCCAGCAGCCAGGTCGCAACTAATGAAAAACTGTTTTTT. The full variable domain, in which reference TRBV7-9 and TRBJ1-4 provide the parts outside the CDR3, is DTGVSQNPRHKITKRGQNVTFRCDPISEHNRLYWYRQTLGQGPEFLTYFQNEAQLEKSRLLSDRFSAERPKGSFSTLEIQRTEQGDSAMYLCASSQVATNEKLFFGSGTQLSVL.

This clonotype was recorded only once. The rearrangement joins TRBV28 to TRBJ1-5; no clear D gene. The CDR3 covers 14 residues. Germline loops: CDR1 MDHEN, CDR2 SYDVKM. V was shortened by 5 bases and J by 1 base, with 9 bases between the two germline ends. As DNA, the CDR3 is TGTGCCAGCAGTAGGGCCCGAAGCAATCAGCCCCAGCATTTT. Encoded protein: CASSRARSNQPQHF. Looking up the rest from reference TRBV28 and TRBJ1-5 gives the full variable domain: DVKVTQSSRYLVKRTGEKVFLECVQDMDHENMFWYRQDPGLGLRLIYFSYDVKMKEKGDIPEGYSVSREKKERFSLILESASTNQTSMYLCASSRARSNQPQHFGDGTRLSIL.

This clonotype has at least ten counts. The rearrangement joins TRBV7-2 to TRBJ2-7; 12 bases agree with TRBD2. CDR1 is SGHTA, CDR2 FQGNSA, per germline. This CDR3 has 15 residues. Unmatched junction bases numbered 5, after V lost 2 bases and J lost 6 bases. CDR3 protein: CASSLQTSGGLEQYF. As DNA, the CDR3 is TGTGCCAGCAGCTTACAGACTAGCGGGGGTCTCGAGCAGTACTTC.

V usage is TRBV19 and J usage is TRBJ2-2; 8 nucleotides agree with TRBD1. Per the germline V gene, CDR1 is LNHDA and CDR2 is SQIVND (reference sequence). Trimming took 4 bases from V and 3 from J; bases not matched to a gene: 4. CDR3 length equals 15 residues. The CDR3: CASSTTGEHTGELFF. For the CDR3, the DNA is TGTGCCAGTAGTACGACAGGGGAGCACACCGGGGAGCTGTTTTTT.

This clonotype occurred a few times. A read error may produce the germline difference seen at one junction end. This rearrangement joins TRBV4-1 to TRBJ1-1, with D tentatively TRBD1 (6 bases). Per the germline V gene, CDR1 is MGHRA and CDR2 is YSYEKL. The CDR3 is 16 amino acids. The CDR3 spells CASSQEGGIGNTEAFF. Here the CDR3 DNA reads TGTGCCAGCAGCCAAGAAGGGGGGATCGGGAACACTGAAGCTTTCTTT.

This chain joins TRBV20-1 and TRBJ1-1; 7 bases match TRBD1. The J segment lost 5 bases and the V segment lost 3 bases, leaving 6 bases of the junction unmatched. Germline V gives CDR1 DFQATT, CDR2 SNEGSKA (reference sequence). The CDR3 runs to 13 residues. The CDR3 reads CSASADRKTEAFF. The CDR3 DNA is TGCAGTGCTAGTGCGGACAGGAAAACTGAAGCTTTCTTT.

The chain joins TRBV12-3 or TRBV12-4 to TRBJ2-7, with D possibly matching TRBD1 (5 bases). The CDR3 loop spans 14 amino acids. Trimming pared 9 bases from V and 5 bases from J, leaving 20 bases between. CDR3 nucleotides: TGTGCCAGAAGCCAGGACACTCTGAGCAACGAGCAGTACTTC. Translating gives CARSQDTLSNEQYF.

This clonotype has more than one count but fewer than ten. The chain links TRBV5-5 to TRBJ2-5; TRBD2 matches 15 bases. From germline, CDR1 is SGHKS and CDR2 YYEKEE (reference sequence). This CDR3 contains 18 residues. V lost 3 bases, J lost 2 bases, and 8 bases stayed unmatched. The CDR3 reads CASSWTSGGASVQETQYF. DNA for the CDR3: TGTGCCAGCAGCTGGACTAGCGGGGGGGCCTCGGTGCAAGAGACCCAGTACTTC.

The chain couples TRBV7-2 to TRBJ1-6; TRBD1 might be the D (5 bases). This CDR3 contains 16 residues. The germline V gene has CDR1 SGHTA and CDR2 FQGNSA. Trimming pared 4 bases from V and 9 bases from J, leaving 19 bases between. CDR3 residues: CASSSWDLAAFSPLHF. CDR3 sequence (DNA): TGTGCCAGCAGCTCGTGGGACTTGGCGGCGTTTTCACCCCTCCACTTT.

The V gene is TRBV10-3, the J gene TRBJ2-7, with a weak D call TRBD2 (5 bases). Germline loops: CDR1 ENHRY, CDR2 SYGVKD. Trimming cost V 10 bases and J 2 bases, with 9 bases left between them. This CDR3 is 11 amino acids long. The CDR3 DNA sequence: TGTGCCACCGGGATTCCCTACGAGCAGTACTTC. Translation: CATGIPYEQYF.